A single sample gave rise to the 20 T cell receptor beta chains below, sequenced in a study of OX40 agonist ivuxolimab in advanced cancers. Libraries were prepared by immunoSEQ multiplex PCR; TCRdb keeps only in-frame clonotypes and omits some of them. The repertoire holds about 68,000 clones, with approximately 90% as singletons. The sequences come from CD4+ or CD8+ T cells sorted from blood, collected in a trial of the OX40 agonist ivuxolimab. The receptors shown here come from an adult with an advanced solid tumor such as melanoma, head and neck, liver or kidney cancer.

This clone was detected a few times. The chain has TRBV4-1 and TRBJ1-1, with D unresolved. Germline V CDR1 and CDR2: MGHRA, YSYEKL. Trimming shortened V by 0 bases and J by 11 bases, and 10 bases separated the two germline ends. This CDR3 contains 12 residues. The CDR3 bases are TGCGCCAGCAGCCAAGATAACCTGGGGGCTTTCTTT. Residues: CASSQDNLGAFF.

This clone appeared once. The chain joins TRBV19 to TRBJ1-1; 7 bases are a match to TRBD1. In germline, CDR1 is LNHDA, CDR2 SQIVND (reference sequence). This CDR3 has 13 amino acids. The V gene end was trimmed by 5 bases and the J gene end by 10 bases; junction bases not matched to a gene: 10. The CDR3 sequence: CASSGQQNRGAFF. The CDR3 DNA reads as TGTGCCAGTAGTGGACAGCAGAACAGGGGAGCTTTCTTT.

The chain is built from TRBV6-5 and TRBJ1-5, with D hard to call. There are 14 residues in the CDR3. Germline assignment: CDR1 MNHEY and CDR2 SVGAGI. Between the trimmed V and J ends, which lost 5 bases and 0 bases, there was a span of 8 bases. The CDR3 sequence is CASSEGTSNQPQHF. As DNA, the CDR3 is TGTGCCAGCAGTGAGGGTACTAGCAATCAGCCCCAGCATTTT.

V and J are TRBV28 and TRBJ1-5, with 9 positions matching TRBD1. CDR3 length equals 16 residues. Germline CDR1 MDHEN, CDR2 SYDVKM. V shed 4 bases, J shed 7 bases, and the junction held 11 bases outside the gene matches. The CDR3 protein is CASSYTGQGVRQPQHF. DNA of the CDR3: TGTGCCAGCAGTTATACGGGACAGGGAGTGCGACAGCCCCAGCATTTT.

The V and J genes are TRBV5-1 and TRBJ2-1; 10 bases match TRBD2. Trimming at V came to 6 bases and at J to 6 bases, leaving 6 bases not matched to a gene. The CDR3 is 14 amino acids. Germline V gene sequence: CDR1 SGHRS, CDR2 YFSETQ. The CDR3 region is CASNPAGGANEQFF. CDR3 bases: TGCGCCAGCAATCCAGCGGGAGGGGCCAATGAGCAGTTCTTC.

Concerning this clone itself: Distinct nucleotide sequences in the sample also encode this CDR3. V is TRBV18 and J is TRBJ2-2; the match to TRBD1 covers 10 bases. CDR1 and CDR2 from the germline V gene are KGHSH and LQKENI. The CDR3 sequence is 16 residues long. V trimming: 6 bases; J trimming: 5 bases; junction bases outside the gene matches: 9. The CDR3 DNA reads as TGTGCCAGCTCGCAAAAGGGACAGGGGATAACCGGGGAGCTGTTTTTT. Translation gives CASSQKGQGITGELFF. The full variable domain, with the rest looked up from reference TRBV18 and TRBJ2-2, is NAGVMQNPRHLVRRRGQEARLRCSPMKGHSHVYWYRQLPEEGLKFMVYLQKENIIDESGMPKERFSAEFPKEGPSILRIQQVVRGDSAAYFCASSQKGQGITGELFFGEGSRLTVL.

This clone was observed a single time. The V call is TRBV15, the J call TRBJ1-1; 7 bases fit TRBD1. Germline V gene data show CDR1 as LNHNV and CDR2 as YYDKDF (reference sequence). The CDR3 runs to 15 residues. The ends lost 3 bases at V and 0 bases at J; junction bases unmatched: 4. The CDR3 DNA reads TGTGCCACCAGCAGGGGACAGATCCTGAACACTGAAGCTTTCTTT. Translation gives CATSRGQILNTEAFF.

The V and J genes are TRBV19 and TRBJ1-5; 7 bases align to TRBD1. CDR1 LNHDA and CDR2 SQIVND come from the germline V gene (reference sequence). The V gene end was trimmed by 8 bases and the J gene end by 0 bases; junction bases not matched to a gene: 7. The CDR3 runs 15 residues. CDR3 in amino acids: CASLQGGLSNQPQHF. The CDR3 region has the DNA TGTGCCAGTCTCCAAGGGGGCCTTAGCAATCAGCCCCAGCATTTT.

In nucleotides, the CDR3 is TGTGCCAGCAGCATCGGACTAGCGGGAATGGCCTACGAGCAGTACTTC. It specifies CASSIGLAGMAYEQYF. The V and J genes are TRBV11-2 and TRBJ2-7, with 12 bases aligning to TRBD2. Germline V gene lookup returns CDR1 SGHAT and CDR2 FQNNGV. The CDR3 has 16 amino acids. With V trimmed by 5 bases and J by 2 bases, 7 bases remained unmatched.

The chain recombines TRBV6-6 with TRBJ1-2; a possible D gene is TRBD1 (5 bases). Trimming removed 6 bases at V and 0 bases at J, with 11 bases between. The CDR3 covers 14 residues. Germline V gene lookup returns CDR1 MNHNY and CDR2 SVGAGI (reference sequence). The CDR3 DNA follows: TGTGCCAGCAGCCTAGGGGATGCTAACTATGGCTACACCTTC. This sequence encodes CASSLGDANYGYTF.

This clone was counted a single time. The chain recombines TRBV4-1 with TRBJ1-2, with 8 bases lining up with TRBD1. Germline-derived CDR1 and CDR2 are MGHRA and YSYEKL. The J segment lost 7 bases and the V segment lost 1 base, leaving 14 bases of the junction unmatched. CDR3 length: 17 residues. In nucleotides, the CDR3 is TGCGCCAGCAGCCAAGGTCGGCAGGGGGCGAGGGAGATTGGCTACACCTTC. Its translation is CASSQGRQGAREIGYTF.

The chain couples TRBV9 to TRBJ2-1; TRBD2 matches 10 bases. The CDR3 sequence is 15 residues long. After removal of 4 bases from V and 8 bases from J, the junction contained 9 bases not matched to a gene. Germline V gene sequence: CDR1 SGDLS, CDR2 YYNGEE. The DNA for the CDR3 is TGTGCCAGCAGCCCCCGGGCTAGCGGGAGCCATGAGCAGTTCTTC. Encoded protein: CASSPRASGSHEQFF.

The chain is built from TRBV9 and TRBJ2-7; 7 bases map to TRBD1. The CDR3 covers 14 residues. Germline V gene lookup returns CDR1 SGDLS and CDR2 YYNGEE. Trimming removed 2 bases from V and 2 bases from J; junction bases left unmatched: 4. The CDR3 bases are TGTGCCAGCAGCGTCCGGGACAGCACCTACGAGCAGTACTTC. Translating it yields CASSVRDSTYEQYF.

The V call is TRBV11-2, the J call TRBJ1-5; possibly TRBD1 for D (6 bases). The CDR3 is 16 residues long. Germline assignment: CDR1 SGHAT and CDR2 FQNNGV. Trimming cost V 2 bases and J 0 bases, with 11 bases left between them. DNA for the CDR3: TGTGCCAGCAGCTTATGGTCAGGGGATAGCAATCAGCCCCAGCATTTT. Its translation is CASSLWSGDSNQPQHF.

The J gene is TRBJ2-1, the V gene TRBV9, with D hard to call. Germline lookup yields CDR1 SGDLS and CDR2 YYNGEE. The V gene lost 4 bases and the J gene lost 0 bases, with 11 bases spanning the gap. The CDR3 extends over 15 amino acids. The CDR3 nucleotides are TGTGCCAGCAGCCAGACCCAGAGCTCCTACAATGAGCAGTTCTTC. Amino acid sequence: CASSQTQSSYNEQFF.

The rearrangement uses TRBV27 and TRBJ1-6; D is unresolved. V shed 4 bases and J shed 5 bases, with 9 bases lying between them. Germline CDR1 is MNHEY and CDR2 is SMNVEV (reference sequence). The CDR3 is made up of 14 amino acids. This chain's CDR3 is CASSSGLNNSPLHF. The CDR3 nucleotides read TGTGCCAGCAGTTCTGGACTGAATAATTCACCCCTCCACTTT.

The chain has TRBV9 and TRBJ2-1, with D perhaps matching TRBD1 or TRBD2 (5 bases each). CDR1 SGDLS and CDR2 YYNGEE come from the germline V gene. The CDR3 loop spans 15 amino acids. Trimming removed 3 bases at V and 1 base at J, with 11 bases between. DNA for the CDR3: TGTGCCAGCAGCGCGACGGGACGGTCCTACAATGAGCAGTTCTTC. It encodes CASSATGRSYNEQFF.

The rearrangement links TRBV29-1 to TRBJ2-5; possibly TRBD1 for D (7 bases). Germline V lookup: CDR1 SQVTM, CDR2 ANQGSEA. The CDR3 is made up of 14 amino acids. V lost 5 bases and J 4 bases, leaving 17 bases between the germline ends. CDR3 bases: TGCAGCGTTAATTGGAGGGGGCTGGTAGAGACCCAGTACTTC. Protein: CSVNWRGLVETQYF.

The rearrangement uses TRBV7-9 and TRBJ2-5; D possibly corresponds to TRBD1 (5 bases). Germline V lookup: CDR1 SEHNR, CDR2 FQNEAQ (reference sequence). This CDR3 spans 16 amino acids. V lost 1 base and J lost 5, with 17 bases in between. CDR3 residues: CASSLVRPSSGETQYF. CDR3 nucleotides: TGTGCCAGCAGCTTAGTTCGACCGTCATCAGGGGAGACCCAGTACTTC.

The chain combines TRBV27 with TRBJ2-7; D assignment may be TRBD1 or TRBD2 (5 bases each). Germline V gene lookup returns CDR1 MNHEY and CDR2 SMNVEV (reference sequence). CDR3 length: 15 amino acids. V was trimmed by 6 bases and J by 3 bases, leaving 18 bases between them. The CDR3 spells CASRTAGTTIYEQYF. The CDR3 DNA reads TGTGCCAGCAGAACGGCCGGGACCACAATCTACGAGCAGTACTTC.